These T cell receptor beta chains were read from a single sample in a study of spatial heterogeneity in lung cancer. TCRdb analysed the 5' RACE reads with MiXCR anew, one entry per CDR3 protein. The data contain approximately 50,000 distinct CDR3 sequences, 7.4% of them singletons. The material sequenced was PBMCs, taken at follow-up. These receptors were collected from a female donor with early-stage non-small cell lung cancer. CDR3s leave out the opening cysteine and the closing phenylalanine or tryptophan. Part of the rows lack a size; the others show once, few, many or a class for expanded clones.

clone_size v_call cdr3_aa
many TRBV10-3 AISYGTTTDTQY
medium-sized TRBV15 ATSRDKSKSY
many TRBV9 ASSGYREGNTIY
- TRBV5-1 ASSLGGVGYSYEQY
- TRBV3-1 ASSPDSNTEAF
few TRBV28 ASADPAYEQY
- TRBV6-1 ASHRLQANTGELF
many TRBV2 ASSYRTSPRADTQY
few TRBV12-3/TRBV12-4 ASSSNQGIIQY
few TRBV4-1 ASSLLPGGPEQY
- TRBV7-2 ASSSRSRSPLH
few TRBV5-1 ASSPDRRTRGAAEAF
few TRBV15 ATSRDPGRLAGVLPPSTDTQY
many TRBV25-1 ASSEPALGREAQY
- TRBV27 ASSLGTGGNQPQH
few TRBV16 ASSNSPNYGYT
- TRBV28 ASITGEGSVF
- TRBV18 ASSPTGQSTDTQY
many TRBV24-1 ATSASDSGPYNEQF
many TRBV27 ASSSTGGYEQY
many TRBV4-1 ASSQAGGANTQY
many TRBV6-2/TRBV6-3 ASSFGGTGRQETQY
many TRBV7-2 ASSLPRVETQY
many TRBV7-8 ASSPFGPVGGYNEQF
few TRBV5-8 ASSLASGFGANVLT
many TRBV6-5 ASNAWATDTQY
- TRBV19 ASSIIGLGIYNEQF
many TRBV20-1 SASGLGNTIY
- TRBV3-1 ASSPLPPVYSNQPQH
- TRBV5-4 ASSLLRGTSTDTQY
- TRBV6-5 ASSYKTSGGGPETQY
many TRBV20-1 SGQEGLGTDTQY
- TRBV12-3/TRBV12-4 ASSLPSGAPDTQY
- TRBV2 ASRGSGDTQY
few TRBV21-1 ASSKIEAF
few TRBV7-2 ASSSWDVETQY
many TRBV11-2 ASSQGRVYEQY
many TRBV24-1 ATSDPGTGDTGELF
many TRBV5-5 ASSREDRGFLEPQH
many TRBV29-1 SVDLGQDTQY
few TRBV30 ACYGGMNTGELF